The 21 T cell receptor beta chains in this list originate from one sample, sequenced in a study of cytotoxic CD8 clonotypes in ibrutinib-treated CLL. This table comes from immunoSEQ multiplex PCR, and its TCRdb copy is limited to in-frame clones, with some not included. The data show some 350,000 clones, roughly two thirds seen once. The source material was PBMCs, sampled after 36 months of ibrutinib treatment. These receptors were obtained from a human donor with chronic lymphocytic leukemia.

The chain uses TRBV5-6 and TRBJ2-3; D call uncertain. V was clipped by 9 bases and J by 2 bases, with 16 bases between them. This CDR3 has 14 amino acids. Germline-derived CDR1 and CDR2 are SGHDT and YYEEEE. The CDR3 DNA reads TGTGCCACCCCCCCGGGTTTTTACACAGATACGCAGTATTTT. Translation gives CATPPGFYTDTQYF.

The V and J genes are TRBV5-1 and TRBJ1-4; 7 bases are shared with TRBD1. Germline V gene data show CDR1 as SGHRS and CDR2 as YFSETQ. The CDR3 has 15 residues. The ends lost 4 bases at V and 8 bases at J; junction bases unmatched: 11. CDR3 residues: CASSQGGQGEEKLFF. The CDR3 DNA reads TGCGCCAGCAGCCAGGGGGGGCAGGGCGAAGAAAAACTGTTTTTT.

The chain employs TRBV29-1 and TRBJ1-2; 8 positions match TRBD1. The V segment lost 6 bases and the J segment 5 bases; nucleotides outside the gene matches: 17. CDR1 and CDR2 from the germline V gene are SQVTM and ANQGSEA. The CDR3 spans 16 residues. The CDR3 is CSVRRGWTGFEYGYTF. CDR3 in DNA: TGCAGCGTCCGAAGGGGCTGGACAGGGTTCGAATATGGCTACACCTTC. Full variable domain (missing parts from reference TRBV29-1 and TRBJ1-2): SAVISQKPSRDICQRGTSLTIQCQVDSQVTMMFWYRQQPGQSLTLIATANQGSEATYESGFVIDKFPISRPNLTFSTLTVSNMSPEDSSIYLCSVRRGWTGFEYGYTFGSGTRLTVV.

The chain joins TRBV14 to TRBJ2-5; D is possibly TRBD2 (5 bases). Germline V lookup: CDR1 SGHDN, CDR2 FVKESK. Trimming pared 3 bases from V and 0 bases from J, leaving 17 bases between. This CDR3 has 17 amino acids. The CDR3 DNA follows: TGTGCCAGCAGCCATCACGTGGGCGTAGCGTACCAAGAGACCCAGTACTTC. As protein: CASSHHVGVAYQETQYF.

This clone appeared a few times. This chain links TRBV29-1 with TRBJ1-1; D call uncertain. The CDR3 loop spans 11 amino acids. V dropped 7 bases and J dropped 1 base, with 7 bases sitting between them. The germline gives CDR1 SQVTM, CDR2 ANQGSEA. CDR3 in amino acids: CSGHWNTEAFF. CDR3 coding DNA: TGCAGCGGGCACTGGAACACTGAAGCTTTCTTT.

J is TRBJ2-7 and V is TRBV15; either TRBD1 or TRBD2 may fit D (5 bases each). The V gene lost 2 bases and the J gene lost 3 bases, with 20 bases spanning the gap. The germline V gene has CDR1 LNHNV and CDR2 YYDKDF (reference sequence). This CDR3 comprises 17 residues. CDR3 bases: TGTGCCACCAGCAGACCTCGAGAGGGGCTAGCCCTCTACGAGCAGTACTTC. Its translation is CATSRPREGLALYEQYF.

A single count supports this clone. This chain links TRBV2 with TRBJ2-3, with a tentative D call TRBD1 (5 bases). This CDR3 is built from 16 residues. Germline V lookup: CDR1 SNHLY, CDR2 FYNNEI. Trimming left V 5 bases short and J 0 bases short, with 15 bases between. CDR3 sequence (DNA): TGTGCCAGCAGTAGAACCAGGGCAACTAGCACAGATACGCAGTATTTT. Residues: CASSRTRATSTDTQYF.

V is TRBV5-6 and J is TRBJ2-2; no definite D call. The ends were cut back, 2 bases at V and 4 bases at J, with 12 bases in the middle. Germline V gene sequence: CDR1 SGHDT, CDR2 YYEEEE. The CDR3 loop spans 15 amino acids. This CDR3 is CASSFPGLVTGELFF. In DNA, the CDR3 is TGTGCCAGCAGCTTCCCGGGTCTGGTCACCGGGGAGCTGTTTTTT. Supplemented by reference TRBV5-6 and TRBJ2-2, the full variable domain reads DAGVTQSPTHLIKTRGQQVTLRCSPKSGHDTVSWYQQALGQGPQFIFQYYEEEERQRGNFPDRFSGHQFPNYSSELNVNALLLGDSALYLCASSFPGLVTGELFFGEGSRLTVL.

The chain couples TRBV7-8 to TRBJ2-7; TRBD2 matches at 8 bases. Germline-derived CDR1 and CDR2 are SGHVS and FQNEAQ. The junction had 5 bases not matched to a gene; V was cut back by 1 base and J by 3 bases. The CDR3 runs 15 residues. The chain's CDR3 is CASSLEALAGYEQYF. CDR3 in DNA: TGTGCCAGCAGCTTAGAGGCGCTAGCGGGCTACGAGCAGTACTTC. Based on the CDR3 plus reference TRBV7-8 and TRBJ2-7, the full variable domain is GAGVSQSPRYKVAKRGQDVALRCDPISGHVSLFWYQQALGQGPEFLTYFQNEAQLDKSGLPSDRFFAERPEGSVSTLKIQRTQQEDSAVYLCASSLEALAGYEQYFGPGTRLTVT.

Here the CDR3 DNA reads TGTGCCTCTCTTCCGGGGTGGACCTCGGATACGCAGTATTTT. Translated: CASLPGWTSDTQYF. The chain employs TRBV10-3 and TRBJ2-3; tentative D call: TRBD2 (5 bases). CDR3 size: 14 residues. Germline V gene data show CDR1 as ENHRY and CDR2 as SYGVKD. Trimming took 11 bases from V and 6 from J, leaving 21 bases between them.

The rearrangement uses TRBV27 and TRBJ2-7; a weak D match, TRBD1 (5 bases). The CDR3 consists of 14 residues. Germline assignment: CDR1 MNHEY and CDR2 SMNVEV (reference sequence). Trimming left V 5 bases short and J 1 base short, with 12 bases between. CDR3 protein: CASSRKTGSYEQYF. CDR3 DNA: TGTGCCAGCAGTCGTAAAACAGGTTCCTACGAGCAGTACTTC.

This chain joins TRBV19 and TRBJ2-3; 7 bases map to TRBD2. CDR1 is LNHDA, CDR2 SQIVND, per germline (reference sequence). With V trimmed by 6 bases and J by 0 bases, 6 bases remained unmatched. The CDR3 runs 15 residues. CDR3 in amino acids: CASSPTSASTDTQYF. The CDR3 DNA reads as TGTGCCAGTAGCCCAACTAGCGCAAGCACAGATACGCAGTATTTT.

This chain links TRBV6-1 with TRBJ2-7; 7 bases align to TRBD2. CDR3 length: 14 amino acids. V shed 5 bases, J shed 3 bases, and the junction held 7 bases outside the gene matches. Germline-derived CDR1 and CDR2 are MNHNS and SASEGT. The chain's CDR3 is CASSRGEGGYEQYF. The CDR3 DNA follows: TGTGCCAGCAGTCGGGGGGAAGGAGGCTACGAGCAGTACTTC.

The CDR3 bases are TGTGCCAGCAGTTTACCCCCGAGGCCCGGGAGTTTCTACGAGCAGTACTTC. Amino acids: CASSLPPRPGSFYEQYF. The V and J genes are TRBV27 and TRBJ2-7, with D maybe TRBD2 (6 bases). The CDR3 loop spans 17 amino acids. Deletions cut 2 bases from V and 3 bases from J, with 20 bases between. In germline, CDR1 is MNHEY, CDR2 SMNVEV (reference sequence).

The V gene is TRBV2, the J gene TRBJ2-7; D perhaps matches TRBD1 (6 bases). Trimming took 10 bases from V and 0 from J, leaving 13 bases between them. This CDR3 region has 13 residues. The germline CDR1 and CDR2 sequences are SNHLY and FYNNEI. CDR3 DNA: TGTGCCACCTCTTACAGGGCCTCCTACGAGCAGTACTTC. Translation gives CATSYRASYEQYF.

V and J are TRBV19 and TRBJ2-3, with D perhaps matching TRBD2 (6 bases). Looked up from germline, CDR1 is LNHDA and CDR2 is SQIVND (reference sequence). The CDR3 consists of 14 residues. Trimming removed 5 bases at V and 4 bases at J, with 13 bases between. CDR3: CASSPTRYSDTQYF. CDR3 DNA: TGTGCCAGTAGTCCGACTAGGTACTCAGATACGCAGTATTTT. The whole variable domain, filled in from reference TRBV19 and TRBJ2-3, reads DGGITQSPKYLFRKEGQNVTLSCEQNLNHDAMYWYRQDPGQGLRLIYYSQIVNDFQKGDIAEGYSVSREKKESFPLTVTSAQKNPTAFYLCASSPTRYSDTQYFGPGTRLTVL.

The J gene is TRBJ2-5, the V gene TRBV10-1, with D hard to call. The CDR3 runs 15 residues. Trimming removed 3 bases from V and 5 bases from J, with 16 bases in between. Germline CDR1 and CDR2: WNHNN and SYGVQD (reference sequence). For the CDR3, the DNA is TGCGCCAGCAGTGAACGCGCTCCGGTAGTGGAGACCCAGTACTTC. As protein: CASSERAPVVETQYF.

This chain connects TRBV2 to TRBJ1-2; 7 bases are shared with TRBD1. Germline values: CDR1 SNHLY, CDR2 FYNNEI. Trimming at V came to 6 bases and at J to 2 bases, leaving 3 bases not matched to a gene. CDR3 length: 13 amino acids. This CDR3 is CASSGTENYGYTF. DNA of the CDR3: TGTGCCAGCAGCGGGACAGAGAACTATGGCTACACCTTC. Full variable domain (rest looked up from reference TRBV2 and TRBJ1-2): EPEVTQTPSHQVTQMGQEVILRCVPISNHLYFYWYRQILGQKVEFLVSFYNNEISEKSEIFDDQFSVERPDGSNFTLKIRSTKLEDSAMYFCASSGTENYGYTFGSGTRLTVV.

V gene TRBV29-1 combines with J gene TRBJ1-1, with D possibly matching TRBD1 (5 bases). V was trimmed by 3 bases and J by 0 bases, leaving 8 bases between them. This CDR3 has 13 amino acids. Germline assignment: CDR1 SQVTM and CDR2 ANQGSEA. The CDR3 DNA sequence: TGCAGCGTTGAGGGGACTTTGAACACTGAAGCTTTCTTT. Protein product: CSVEGTLNTEAFF.

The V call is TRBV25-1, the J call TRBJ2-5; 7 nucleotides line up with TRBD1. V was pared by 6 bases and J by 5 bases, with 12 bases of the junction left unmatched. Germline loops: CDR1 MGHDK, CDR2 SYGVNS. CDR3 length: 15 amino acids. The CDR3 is CASSEGGRISETQYF. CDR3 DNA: TGTGCCAGCAGCGAAGGGGGCCGTATCTCGGAGACCCAGTACTTC. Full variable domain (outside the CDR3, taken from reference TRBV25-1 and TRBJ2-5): EADIYQTPRYLVIGTGKKITLECSQTMGHDKMYWYQQDPGMELHLIHYSYGVNSTEKGDLSSESTVSRIRTEHFPLTLESARPSHTSQYLCASSEGGRISETQYFGPGTRLLVL.

The CDR3 DNA follows: TGTGCCAGCAGCCAGTCTCCGGGAGCCAATGAGCAGTTCTTC. It yields the protein CASSQSPGANEQFF. V gene TRBV14 combines with J gene TRBJ2-1; D is perhaps TRBD2 (6 bases). The germline CDR1 and CDR2 sequences are SGHDN and FVKESK. There are 14 residues in the CDR3. Trimming pared 3 bases from V and 6 bases from J, leaving 12 bases between.